The 15 T cell receptor beta chains given below trace back to one sample, sequenced in a study of cytotoxic CD8 clonotypes in ibrutinib-treated CLL. Generated by immunoSEQ multiplex PCR, the TCRdb table keeps only in-frame clones and is missing some. Among some 140,000 clones listed, 75% to 95% were seen once. Sequences were derived from PBMCs, sampled after 12 months of ibrutinib treatment. The receptors derive from a human donor with chronic lymphocytic leukemia.

CDR3 in DNA: TGTGCCAGCAGTTTAGCGGGGCCTGAGCAGTTCTTC. Protein product: CASSLAGPEQFF. The chain has TRBV28 and TRBJ2-1; possible D gene TRBD2, 6 bases. V was clipped by 2 bases and J by 9 bases, with 8 bases between them. Germline CDR1 reads MDHEN; CDR2 reads SYDVKM. There are 12 residues in the CDR3. The variable domain in full, with the rest retrieved from reference TRBV28 and TRBJ2-1, is DVKVTQSSRYLVKRTGEKVFLECVQDMDHENMFWYRQDPGLGLRLIYFSYDVKMKEKGDIPEGYSVSREKKERFSLILESASTNQTSMYLCASSLAGPEQFFGPGTRLTVL.

This chain joins TRBV10-3 and TRBJ2-4; 8 bases are shared with TRBD2. Germline CDR1 is ENHRY and CDR2 is SYGVKD. The CDR3 has 19 amino acids. V lost 2 bases and J lost 5; bases outside the gene matches: 17. The CDR3 region is CAISESGGSGSPLENIQYF. The DNA of the CDR3 is TGTGCCATCAGTGAGAGTGGAGGAAGCGGGAGTCCTCTCGAAAACATTCAGTACTTC.

This clone was detected only a few times. This sequence joins TRBV10-3 and TRBJ1-2, with 7 bases that match TRBD1. The V gene's germline CDR1 is ENHRY and CDR2 SYGVKD. Losses at the gene ends were 2 bases for V and 12 bases for J; bases not matched to a gene: 9. The CDR3 sequence is 13 residues long. CDR3 nucleotides: TGTGCCATCAGTGAGCCCCGGGACAGAGAACACACCTTC. Translating gives CAISEPRDREHTF.

The chain recombines TRBV30 with TRBJ2-4, with 7 bases identical to TRBD1. CDR1 is GTSNPN, CDR2 SVGIG, per germline (reference sequence). J was trimmed by 8 bases and V by 0 bases; bases with no gene match: 4. The CDR3 totals 13 residues. The CDR3 DNA reads as TGTGCCTGGAGTGTTGTCGGGACAGACATTCAGTACTTC. Its protein product is CAWSVVGTDIQYF.

V is TRBV6-1 and J is TRBJ2-7, with 8 bases lining up with TRBD1. Germline V gene sequence: CDR1 MNHNS, CDR2 SASEGT. Trimming cost V 11 bases and J 2 bases; bases outside gene matches: 11. The length of the CDR3 is 14 residues. The CDR3 DNA reads as TGTGCCTCTAACCGGAAGGACAGGGCCTACGAGCAGTACTTC. As protein: CASNRKDRAYEQYF.

This clone appeared a few times. Other DNA sequences within the sample encode an identical CDR3. The CDR3 sequence: CASSIGQDTGELFF. The CDR3 bases are TGTGCCAGTAGTATCGGGCAAGACACCGGGGAGCTGTTTTTT. The chain combines TRBV19 with TRBJ2-2; D ambiguous. Trimming left V 3 bases short and J 3 bases short, with 8 bases between. Looked up from germline, CDR1 is LNHDA and CDR2 is SQIVND (reference sequence). The CDR3 has 14 amino acids.

This clone came up a few times. The chain carries TRBV27 and TRBJ1-3; D perhaps matches TRBD1 (6 bases). Germline lookup yields CDR1 MNHEY and CDR2 SMNVEV (reference sequence). With 5 bases removed from V and 0 bases from J, the gap between germline ends came to 8 bases. The CDR3 covers 14 residues. Here the CDR3 DNA reads TGTGCCAGCAGTAGGGACACCTCTGGAAACACCATATATTTT. This encodes CASSRDTSGNTIYF.

The genes are TRBV5-1 and TRBJ2-2; maybe TRBD2 (6 bases). The V end was cut by 3 bases, the J end by 4 bases, with 19 bases between. CDR3 size: 17 residues. Germline V gene data show CDR1 as SGHRS and CDR2 as YFSETQ. The CDR3 coding sequence is TGCGCCAGCAGCTCTGGGGGGAGATCGGAGTCCACCGGGGAGCTGTTTTTT. Its translation: CASSSGGRSESTGELFF.

The chain is built from TRBV9 and TRBJ2-2; unclear D gene. Per the germline V gene, CDR1 is SGDLS and CDR2 is YYNGEE. Trimming took off 3 bases at V and 6 bases at J, with 12 bases between the two ends. The CDR3 length is 14 residues. CDR3 in amino acids: CASSERSLAGELFF. For the CDR3, the DNA is TGTGCCAGCAGCGAAAGGAGTCTGGCCGGGGAGCTGTTTTTT. The full variable domain, completed using reference TRBV9 and TRBJ2-2, is DSGVTQTPKHLITATGQRVTLRCSPRSGDLSVYWYQQSLDQGLQFLIQYYNGEERAKGNILERFSAQQFPDLHSELNLSSLELGDSALYFCASSERSLAGELFFGEGSRLTVL.

V usage is TRBV9 and J usage is TRBJ2-7; 7 bases are a match to TRBD2. Trimming at V came to 0 bases and at J to 0 bases, leaving 3 bases not matched to a gene. Germline CDR1 reads SGDLS; CDR2 reads YYNGEE. This CDR3 contains 15 residues. In nucleotides, the CDR3 is TGTGCCAGCAGCGTAGCGGGCGGGAGCTCCTACGAGCAGTACTTC. Encoded protein: CASSVAGGSSYEQYF.

The V call is TRBV11-3, the J call TRBJ2-2; 7 bases match TRBD1. The V gene's germline CDR1 is SGHNT and CDR2 YENEEA. The CDR3 totals 14 residues. Trimming at V came to 5 bases and at J to 3 bases, leaving 3 bases not matched to a gene. This CDR3 reads CASSPTGDTGELFF. The CDR3 DNA reads as TGTGCCAGCAGCCCCACAGGGGACACCGGGGAGCTGTTTTTT.

This clone was seen only once. This chain links TRBV21-1 with TRBJ2-1; the D call in the table, TRBD2, was not verified against the DNA. TRBV21-1 is a listed pseudogene. The CDR3 is made up of 16 amino acids. The CDR3 reads CASSARLAGGVGEQFF. CDR3 nucleotide sequence: TGTGCCAGCAGCGCCCGACTAGCGGGAGGAGTCGGTGAGCAGTTCTTC.

The chain uses TRBV4-2 and TRBJ2-3; D not certain. CDR3 length: 14 residues. CDR1 and CDR2 (germline): LGHNA, YNFKEQ. Trimming shortened V by 0 bases and J by 3 bases, and 7 bases separated the two germline ends. The CDR3 spells CASSQEDGTDTQYF. The DNA for the CDR3 is TGTGCCAGCAGCCAAGAGGATGGGACAGATACGCAGTATTTT.

For the CDR3, the DNA is TGTGCCAGCTCCCCATGGGAGGCTGAAGGGACCCAGTACTTC. The encoded protein is CASSPWEAEGTQYF. The rearrangement uses TRBV5-4 and TRBJ2-5, with TRBD2 as a possible D gene (6 bases). Trimming cost V 7 bases and J 7 bases, with 20 bases left between them. Per germline, CDR1 SGHNT and CDR2 YYREEE (reference sequence). This CDR3 is built from 14 residues.

The chain recombines TRBV19 with TRBJ2-7; D is perhaps TRBD1 (6 bases). This CDR3 region has 14 residues. V dropped 3 bases and J dropped 2 bases, with 11 bases sitting between them. Germline V gene sequence: CDR1 LNHDA, CDR2 SQIVND (reference sequence). CDR3 sequence: CASSIRGDAYEQYF. Here the CDR3 DNA reads TGTGCCAGTAGTATCAGGGGCGATGCCTACGAGCAGTACTTC.